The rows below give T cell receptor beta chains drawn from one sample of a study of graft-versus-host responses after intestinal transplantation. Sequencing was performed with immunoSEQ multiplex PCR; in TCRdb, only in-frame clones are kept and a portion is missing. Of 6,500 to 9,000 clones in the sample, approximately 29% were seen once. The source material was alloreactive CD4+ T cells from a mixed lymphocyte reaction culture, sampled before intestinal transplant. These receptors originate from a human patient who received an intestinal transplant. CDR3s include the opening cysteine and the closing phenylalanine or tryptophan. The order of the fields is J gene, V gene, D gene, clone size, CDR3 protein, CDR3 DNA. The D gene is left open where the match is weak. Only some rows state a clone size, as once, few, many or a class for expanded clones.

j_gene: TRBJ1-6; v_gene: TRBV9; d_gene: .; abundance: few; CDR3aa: CASSPRNRPDPPLHF; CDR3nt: TGTGCCAGCAGCCCGAGGAACAGGCCTGACCCACCCCTCCACTTT
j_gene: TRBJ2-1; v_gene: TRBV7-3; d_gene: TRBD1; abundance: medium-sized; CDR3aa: CASSLTAGGRGSYNEQFF; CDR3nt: TGTGCCAGCAGCTTAACGGCAGGGGGCAGGGGCTCCTACAATGAGCAGTTCTTC
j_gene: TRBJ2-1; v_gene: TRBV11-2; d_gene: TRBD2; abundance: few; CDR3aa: CASSFRLADYNEQFF; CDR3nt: TGTGCCAGCAGCTTTAGACTAGCGGACTACAATGAGCAGTTCTTC
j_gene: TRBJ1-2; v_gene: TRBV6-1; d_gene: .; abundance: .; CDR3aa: CASSEVSGGPAYGYTF; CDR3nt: TGTGCCAGCAGTGAAGTAAGCGGGGGGCCGGCCTATGGCTACACCTTC
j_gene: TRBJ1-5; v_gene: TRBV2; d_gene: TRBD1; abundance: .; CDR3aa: CASRTGQGASQPQHF; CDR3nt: TGTGCCAGCAGGACTGGACAGGGGGCAAGTCAGCCCCAGCATTTT
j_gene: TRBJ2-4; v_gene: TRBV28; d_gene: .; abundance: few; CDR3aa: CASSLWGNGLAKNIQYF; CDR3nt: TGTGCCAGCAGTTTATGGGGGAACGGACTGGCCAAAAACATTCAGTACTTC
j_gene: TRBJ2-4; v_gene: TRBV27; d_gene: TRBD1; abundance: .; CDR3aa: CASSLSGGTQNIQYF; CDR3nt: TGTGCCAGCAGTTTGTCAGGGGGCACCCAAAACATTCAGTACTTC
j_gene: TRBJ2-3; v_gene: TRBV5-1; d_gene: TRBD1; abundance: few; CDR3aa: CASSADRGTDTQYF; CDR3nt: TGCGCCAGCAGCGCGGACAGGGGCACAGATACGCAGTATTTT
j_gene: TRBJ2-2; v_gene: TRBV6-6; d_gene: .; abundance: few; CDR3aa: CATEAPNTGELFF; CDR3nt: TGTGCGACGGAGGCGCCGAACACCGGGGAGCTGTTTTTT
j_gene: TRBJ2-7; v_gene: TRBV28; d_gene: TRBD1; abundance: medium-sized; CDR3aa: CASSSGQGRSYEQYF; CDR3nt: TGTGCCAGCAGCTCCGGACAGGGGCGGTCCTACGAGCAGTACTTC
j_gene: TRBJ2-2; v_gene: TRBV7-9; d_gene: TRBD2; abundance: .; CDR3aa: CASSHLAGGLNTGELFF; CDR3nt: TGTGCCAGCAGCCACCTAGCGGGGGGCCTTAACACCGGGGAGCTGTTTTTT
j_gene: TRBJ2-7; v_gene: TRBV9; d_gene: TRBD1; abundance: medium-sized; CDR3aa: CASSLTGTGFYEQYF; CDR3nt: TGTGCCAGCAGCCTCACCGGGACAGGATTCTACGAGCAGTACTTC
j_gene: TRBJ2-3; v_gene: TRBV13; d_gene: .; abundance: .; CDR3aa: CASSLGGSGDTQYF; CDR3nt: TGTGCCAGCAGCTTAGGAGGGAGCGGAGATACGCAGTATTTT
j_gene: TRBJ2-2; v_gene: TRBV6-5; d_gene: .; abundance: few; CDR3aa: CASSRGTGELFF; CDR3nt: TGTGCCAGCAGTCGGGGGACCGGGGAGCTGTTTTTT
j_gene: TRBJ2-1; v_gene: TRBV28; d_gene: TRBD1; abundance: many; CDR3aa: CASSSPGTGHHNEQFF; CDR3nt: TGTGCCAGCAGTTCCCCCGGGACAGGGCACCACAATGAGCAGTTCTTC
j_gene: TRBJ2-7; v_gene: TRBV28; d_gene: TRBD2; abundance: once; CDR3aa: CASSPPGPLAGGDYEQYF; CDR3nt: TGTGCCAGCAGTCCGCCGGGGCCTCTAGCGGGGGGCGACTACGAGCAGTACTTC
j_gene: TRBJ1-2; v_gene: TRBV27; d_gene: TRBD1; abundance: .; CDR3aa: CASSRRDRGYGYTF; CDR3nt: TGTGCCAGCAGCCGAAGGGACAGGGGCTATGGCTACACCTTC
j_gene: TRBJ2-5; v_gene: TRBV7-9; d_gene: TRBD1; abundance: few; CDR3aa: CASSLGGTGIRETQYF; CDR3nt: TGTGCCAGCAGCTTAGGCGGGACAGGGATCCGAGAGACCCAGTACTTC
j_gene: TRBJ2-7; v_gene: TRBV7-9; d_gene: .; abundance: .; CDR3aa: CASSSGLVVYEQYF; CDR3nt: TGTGCCAGCAGCTCGGGATTGGTGGTCTACGAGCAGTACTTC
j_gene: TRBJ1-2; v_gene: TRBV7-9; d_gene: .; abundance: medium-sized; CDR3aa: CASSPFTGNGYTF; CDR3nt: TGTGCCAGCAGCCCCTTTACAGGGAATGGCTACACCTTC
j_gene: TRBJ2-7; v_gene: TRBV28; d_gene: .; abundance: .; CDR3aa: CASSLPRVLQTYEQYF; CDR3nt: TGTGCCAGCAGTTTGCCCCGGGTCCTACAAACCTACGAGCAGTACTTC
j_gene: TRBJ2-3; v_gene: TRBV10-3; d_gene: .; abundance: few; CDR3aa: CAIRGGLARPDTQYF; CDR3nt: TGTGCCATCAGGGGGGGGCTAGCGCGTCCGGATACGCAGTATTTT
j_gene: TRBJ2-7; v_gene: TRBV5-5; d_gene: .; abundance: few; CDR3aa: CASTTIQGARGNEQYF; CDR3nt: TGTGCCAGCACTACTATTCAGGGGGCGCGGGGGAACGAGCAGTACTTC
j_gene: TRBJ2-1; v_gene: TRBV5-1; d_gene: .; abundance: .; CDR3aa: CASSRDSYNEQFF; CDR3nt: TGCGCCAGCAGCCGGGACTCGTACAATGAGCAGTTCTTC
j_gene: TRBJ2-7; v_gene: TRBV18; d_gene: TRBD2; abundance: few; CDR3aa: CASKPPSGAYEQYF; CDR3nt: TGTGCCAGCAAACCACCTAGCGGGGCCTACGAGCAGTACTTC
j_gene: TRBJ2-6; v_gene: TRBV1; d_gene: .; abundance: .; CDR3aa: CTSSARSLCKSRANVLTF; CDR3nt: TGCACCAGCAGCGCACGCAGTTTGTGCAAAAGTCGGGCCAACGTCCTGACTTTC
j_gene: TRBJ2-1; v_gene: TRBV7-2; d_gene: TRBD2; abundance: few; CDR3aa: CASSLLAGGLGNEQFF; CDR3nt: TGTGCCAGCAGCTTATTGGCGGGGGGGCTGGGTAATGAGCAGTTCTTC
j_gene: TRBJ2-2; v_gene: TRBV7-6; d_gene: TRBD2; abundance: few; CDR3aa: CASSLTSGTGELFF; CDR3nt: TGTGCCAGCAGCCTGACTAGCGGTACCGGGGAGCTGTTTTTT
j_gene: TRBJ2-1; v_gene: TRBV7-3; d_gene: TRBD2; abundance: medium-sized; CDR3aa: CASSLGLAGDEQFF; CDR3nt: TGTGCCAGCAGCCTGGGACTAGCGGGAGATGAGCAGTTCTTC
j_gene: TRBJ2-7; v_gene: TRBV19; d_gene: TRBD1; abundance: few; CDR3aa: CATGTGVLEQYF; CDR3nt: TGTGCCACTGGGACAGGGGTCCTCGAGCAGTACTTC
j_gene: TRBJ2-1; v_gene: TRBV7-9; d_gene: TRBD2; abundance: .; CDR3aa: CASSPTVRGDEQFF; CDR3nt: TGTGCCAGCAGCCCGACGGTCCGGGGGGATGAGCAGTTCTTC
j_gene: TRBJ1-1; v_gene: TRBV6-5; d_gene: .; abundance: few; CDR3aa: CASSYSTGMNTEAFF; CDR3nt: TGTGCCAGCAGTTACTCGACAGGTATGAACACTGAAGCTTTCTTT
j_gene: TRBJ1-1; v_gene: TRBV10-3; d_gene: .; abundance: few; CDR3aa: CAISAGLYGDKEAFF; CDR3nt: TGTGCCATCAGCGCGGGCCTTTATGGGGATAAAGAAGCTTTCTTT
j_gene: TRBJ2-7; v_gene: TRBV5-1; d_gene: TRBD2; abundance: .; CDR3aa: CASSFTVSGDVVEQYF; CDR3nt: TGCGCCAGCAGCTTCACCGTAAGCGGGGATGTGGTCGAGCAGTACTTC
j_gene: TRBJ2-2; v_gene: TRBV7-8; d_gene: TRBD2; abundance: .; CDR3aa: CASSPPGLAGTGELFF; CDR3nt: TGTGCCAGCAGCCCCCCGGGACTAGCGGGCACCGGGGAGCTGTTTTTT
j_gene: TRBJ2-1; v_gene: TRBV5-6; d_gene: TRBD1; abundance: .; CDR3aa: CASSLDRGYNEQFF; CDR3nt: TGTGCCAGCAGCTTGGACAGGGGGTACAATGAGCAGTTCTTC
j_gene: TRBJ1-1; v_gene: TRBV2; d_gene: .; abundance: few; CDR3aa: CASSVVQGYEAFF; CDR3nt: TGTGCCAGCAGTGTAGTGCAGGGCTATGAAGCTTTCTTT
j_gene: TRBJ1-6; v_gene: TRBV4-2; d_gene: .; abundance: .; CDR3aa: CASSQEEGTYNSPLHF; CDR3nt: TGTGCCAGCAGCCAAGAGGAGGGGACCTATAATTCACCCCTCCACTTT
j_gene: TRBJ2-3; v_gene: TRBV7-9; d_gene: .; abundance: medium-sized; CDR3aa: CASSPWGLATDTQYF; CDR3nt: TGTGCCAGCAGCCCCTGGGGTCTAGCAACAGATACGCAGTATTTT
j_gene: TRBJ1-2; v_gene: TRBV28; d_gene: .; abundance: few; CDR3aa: CASREGTANYGYTF; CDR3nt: TGTGCCAGCAGGGAGGGCACCGCTAACTATGGCTACACCTTC
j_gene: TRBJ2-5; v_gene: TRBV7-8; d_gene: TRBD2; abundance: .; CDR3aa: CASSLTSANGETQYF; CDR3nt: TGTGCCAGCAGCTTAACTAGCGCCAACGGGGAGACCCAGTACTTC
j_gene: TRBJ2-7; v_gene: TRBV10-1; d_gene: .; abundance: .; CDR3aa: CERRAGYEQYF; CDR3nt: TGCGAGCGGAGGGCGGGATACGAGCAGTACTTC
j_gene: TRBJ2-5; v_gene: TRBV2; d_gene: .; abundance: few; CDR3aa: CASRGAEETQYF; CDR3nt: TGTGCCAGCCGGGGGGCCGAAGAGACCCAGTACTTC
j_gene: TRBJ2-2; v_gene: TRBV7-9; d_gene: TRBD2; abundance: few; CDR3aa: CASRLAGGPGELFF; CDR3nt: TGTGCCAGCAGACTAGCGGGGGGGCCCGGGGAGCTGTTTTTT
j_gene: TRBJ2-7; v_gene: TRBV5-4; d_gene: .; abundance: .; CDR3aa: CAVSRTDPYEQYF; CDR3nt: TGTGCCGTCAGTCGGACAGATCCCTACGAGCAGTACTTC
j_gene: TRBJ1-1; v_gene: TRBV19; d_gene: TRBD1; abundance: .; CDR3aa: CASSAPRQGAITEAFF; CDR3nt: TGTGCCAGTAGCGCCCCCCGACAGGGGGCGATCACTGAAGCTTTCTTT
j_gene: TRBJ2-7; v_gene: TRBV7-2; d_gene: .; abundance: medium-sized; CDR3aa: CASSTLPGTISEQYF; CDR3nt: TGTGCCAGCAGCACCCTCCCCGGGACAATAAGCGAGCAGTACTTC